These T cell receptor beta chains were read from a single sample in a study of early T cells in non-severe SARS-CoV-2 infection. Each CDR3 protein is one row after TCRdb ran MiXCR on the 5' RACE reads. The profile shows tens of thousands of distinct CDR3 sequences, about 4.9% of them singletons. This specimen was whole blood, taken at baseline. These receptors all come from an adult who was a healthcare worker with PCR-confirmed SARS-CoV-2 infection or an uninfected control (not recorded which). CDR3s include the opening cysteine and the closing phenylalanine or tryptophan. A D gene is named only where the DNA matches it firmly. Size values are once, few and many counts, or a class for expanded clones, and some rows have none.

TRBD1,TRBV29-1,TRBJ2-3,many,CSVEGDRDRVITDTQYF,TGCAGCGTTGAAGGGGACCGAGACAGGGTAATCACAGATACGCAGTATTTT
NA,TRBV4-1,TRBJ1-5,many,CASSQVANSKHQPQHF,TGCGCCAGCAGCCAAGTTGCTAACAGCAAACATCAGCCCCAGCATTTT
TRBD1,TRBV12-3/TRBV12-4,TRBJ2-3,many,CASTKDREPPTSTDTQYF,TGTGCCAGCACCAAGGACAGGGAGCCCCCCACTAGCACAGATACGCAGTATTTT
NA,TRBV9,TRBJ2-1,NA,CASSVTRTHSYNEQFF,TGTGCCAGCAGCGTAACTAGGACCCACTCCTACAATGAGCAGTTCTTC
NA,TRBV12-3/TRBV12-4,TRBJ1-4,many,CASSLDRGSREKLFF,TGTGCCAGCAGTTTAGATCGGGGGTCCCGCGAAAAACTGTTTTTT
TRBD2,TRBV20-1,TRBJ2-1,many,CSARLGTSGRWNEQFF,TGCAGTGCTAGATTGGGGACTAGCGGGAGGTGGAATGAGCAGTTCTTC
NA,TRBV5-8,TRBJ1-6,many,CASSLGRIFSSYNSPLHF,TGTGCCAGCAGCTTGGGACGGATATTTAGCTCCTATAATTCACCCCTCCACTTT
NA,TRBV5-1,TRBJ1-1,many,CASSLGPINTEAFF,TGCGCCAGCAGCTTGGGACCAATAAACACTGAAGCTTTCTTT
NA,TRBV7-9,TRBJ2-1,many,CASSLEGLTYNEQFF,TGTGCCAGCAGCCTAGAGGGACTTACCTACAATGAGCAGTTCTTC
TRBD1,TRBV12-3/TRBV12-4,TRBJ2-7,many,CASSLWQGVDEQYF,TGTGCCAGCAGTTTGTGGCAGGGGGTTGACGAGCAGTACTTC
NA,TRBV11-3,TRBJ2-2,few,CASSLRASVNTGELFF,TGTGCCAGCAGCTTACGGGCTAGCGTGAACACCGGGGAGCTGTTTTTT
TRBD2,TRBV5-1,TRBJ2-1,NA,CASSSGLADPYNEQFF,TGCGCCAGCAGCTCGGGACTAGCGGACCCCTACAATGAGCAGTTCTTC
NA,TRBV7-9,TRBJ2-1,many,CASSAGQYNEQFF,TGTGCCAGCAGCGCGGGACAGTACAATGAGCAGTTCTTC
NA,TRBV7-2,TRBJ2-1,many,CASSFTPGRGGSYNEQFF,TGTGCCAGCAGCTTTACCCCTGGGAGGGGGGGCTCCTACAATGAGCAGTTCTTC
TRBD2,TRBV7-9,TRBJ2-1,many,CASSWTSGRLPRTYNEQFF,TGTGCCAGCAGCTGGACTAGCGGGAGGCTCCCACGTACCTACAATGAGCAGTTCTTC
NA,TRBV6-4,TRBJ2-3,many,CASSDSGNTQYF,TGTGCCAGCAGTGACTCGGGGAATACGCAGTATTTT
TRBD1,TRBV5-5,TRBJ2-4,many,CASSLAPQGEKNIQYF,TGTGCCAGCAGCTTGGCCCCACAGGGGGAGAAAAACATTCAGTACTTC
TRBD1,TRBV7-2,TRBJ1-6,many,CASSFQPTGDNSPLHF,TGTGCCAGCAGCTTTCAGCCGACAGGGGACAATTCACCCCTCCACTTT
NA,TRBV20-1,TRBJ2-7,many,CSARPPPRGRFGEQYF,TGCAGTGCTAGACCTCCCCCCCGGGGACGGTTTGGGGAGCAGTACTTC
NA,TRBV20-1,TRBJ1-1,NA,CSAGGAGRNTEAFF,TGCAGTGCTGGGGGGGCGGGTAGGAACACTGAAGCTTTCTTT
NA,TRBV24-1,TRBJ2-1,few,CATSDYATGNEQFF,TGTGCCACCAGTGATTATGCGACGGGGAATGAGCAGTTCTTC
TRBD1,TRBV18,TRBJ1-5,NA,CASSPSGTGGGIQPQHF,TGTGCCAGCTCACCTTCCGGGACAGGGGGCGGGATTCAGCCCCAGCATTTT
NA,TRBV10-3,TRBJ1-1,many,CAISAGLTKAFF,TGTGCCATCAGTGCAGGGTTGACTAAAGCTTTCTTT
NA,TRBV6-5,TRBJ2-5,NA,CASSYSAGQETQYF,TGTGCCAGCAGTTACTCGGCAGGCCAAGAGACCCAGTACTTC
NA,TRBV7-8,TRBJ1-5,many,CASSLESGAGQPQHF,TGTGCCAGCAGCTTAGAATCGGGGGCTGGTCAGCCCCAGCATTTT
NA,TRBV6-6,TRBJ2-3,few,CASSYSRRGADTQYF,TGTGCCAGCAGTTACTCGAGACGGGGCGCAGATACGCAGTATTTT
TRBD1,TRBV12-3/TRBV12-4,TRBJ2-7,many,CASSLMVGQGSYEQYF,TGTGCCAGCAGTTTAATGGTGGGACAGGGCTCCTACGAGCAGTACTTC
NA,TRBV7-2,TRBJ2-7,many,CASSFNSGAFYEQYF,TGTGCCAGCAGCTTCAACTCAGGGGCCTTCTACGAGCAGTACTTC
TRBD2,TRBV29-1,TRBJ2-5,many,CSVEGWTSDVTQYF,TGCAGCGTTGAAGGGTGGACTAGTGACGTGACCCAGTACTTC
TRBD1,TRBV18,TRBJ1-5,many,CASSHLRGDRVDSNQPQHF,TGTGCCAGCTCACACCTACGCGGGGACAGGGTCGATAGCAATCAGCCCCAGCATTTT
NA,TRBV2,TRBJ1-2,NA,CASSEPARVDYGYTF,TGTGCCAGCAGTGAGCCCGCCAGGGTGGATTATGGCTACACCTTC
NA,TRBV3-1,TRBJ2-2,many,CASSQDRRRLNTGELFF,TGTGCCAGCAGCCAAGATAGGCGGCGGCTCAACACCGGGGAGCTGTTTTTT
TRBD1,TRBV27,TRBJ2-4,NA,CASRPGTGVNIQYF,TGTGCCAGCAGACCCGGGACAGGGGTAAACATTCAGTACTTC
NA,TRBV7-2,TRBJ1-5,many,CASSLPGRKLNQPQHF,TGTGCCAGCAGCCTCCCTGGCAGGAAGCTGAATCAGCCCCAGCATTTT
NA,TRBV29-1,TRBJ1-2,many,CSVEDQRGGYTF,TGCAGCGTTGAAGATCAGAGAGGGGGCTACACCTTC
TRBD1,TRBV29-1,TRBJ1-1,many,CSVLDRTNTEAFF,TGCAGCGTCTTGGACAGGACGAACACTGAAGCTTTCTTT
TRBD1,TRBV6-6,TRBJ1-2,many,CASRLTGEGGGYTF,TGTGCCAGCAGACTAACAGGGGAAGGAGGCGGCTACACCTTC
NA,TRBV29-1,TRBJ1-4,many,CSATYGDGKLFF,TGCAGCGCCACTTACGGGGACGGAAAACTGTTTTTT
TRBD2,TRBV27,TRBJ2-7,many,CASSFWLAGAIYEQYF,TGTGCCAGCAGTTTTTGGCTAGCGGGGGCGATATACGAGCAGTACTTC
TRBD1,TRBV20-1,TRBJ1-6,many,CSARDRSDSPLHF,TGCAGTGCTCGGGACAGGTCGGATTCACCCCTCCACTTT
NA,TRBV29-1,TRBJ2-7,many,CSALKAGISSYEQYF,TGCAGCGCGTTGAAAGCGGGTATTAGCTCCTACGAGCAGTACTTC
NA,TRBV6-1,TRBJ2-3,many,CASSELGVSTDTQYF,TGTGCCAGCAGTGAGCTGGGGGTTAGCACAGATACGCAGTATTTT
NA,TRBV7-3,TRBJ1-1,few,CASSGGSNTEAFF,TGTGCCAGCAGCGGGGGGAGTAACACTGAAGCTTTCTTT